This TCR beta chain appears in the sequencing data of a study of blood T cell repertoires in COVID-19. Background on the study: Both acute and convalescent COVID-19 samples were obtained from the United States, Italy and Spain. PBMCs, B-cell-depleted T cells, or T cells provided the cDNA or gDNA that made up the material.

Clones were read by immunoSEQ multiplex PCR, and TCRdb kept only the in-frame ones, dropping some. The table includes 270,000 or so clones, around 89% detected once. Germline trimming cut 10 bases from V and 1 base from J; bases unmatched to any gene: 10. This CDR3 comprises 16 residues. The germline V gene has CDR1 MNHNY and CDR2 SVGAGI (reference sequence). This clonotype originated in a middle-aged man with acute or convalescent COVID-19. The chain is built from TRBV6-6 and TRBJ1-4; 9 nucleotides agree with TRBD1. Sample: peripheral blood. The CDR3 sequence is CATLTGQGETNEKLFF. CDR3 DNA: TGTGCCACATTGACGGGACAGGGTGAAACTAATGAAAAACTGTTTTTT.